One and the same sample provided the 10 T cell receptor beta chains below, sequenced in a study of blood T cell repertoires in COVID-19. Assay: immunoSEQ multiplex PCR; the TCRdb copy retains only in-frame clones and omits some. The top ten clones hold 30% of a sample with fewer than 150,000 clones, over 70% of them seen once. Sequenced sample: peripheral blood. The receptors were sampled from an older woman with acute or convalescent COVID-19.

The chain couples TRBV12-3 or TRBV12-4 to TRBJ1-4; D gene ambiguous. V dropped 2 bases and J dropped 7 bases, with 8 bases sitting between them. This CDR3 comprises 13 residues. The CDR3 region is CASSLRPGEKLFF. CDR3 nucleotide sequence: TGTGCCAGCAGTTTACGGCCAGGTGAAAAACTGTTTTTT.

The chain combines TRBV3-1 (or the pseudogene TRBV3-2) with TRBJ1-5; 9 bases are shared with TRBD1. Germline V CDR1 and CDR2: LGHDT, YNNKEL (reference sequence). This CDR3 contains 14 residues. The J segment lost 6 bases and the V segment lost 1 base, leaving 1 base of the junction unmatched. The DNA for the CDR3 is TGTGCCAGCAGCCAAGGGGACAGGGCTCAGCCCCAGCATTTT. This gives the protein CASSQGDRAQPQHF.

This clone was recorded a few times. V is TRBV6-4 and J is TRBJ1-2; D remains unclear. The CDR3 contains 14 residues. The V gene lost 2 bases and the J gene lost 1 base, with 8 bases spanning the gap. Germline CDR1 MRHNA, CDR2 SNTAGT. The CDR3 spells CASSDGVRNYGYTF. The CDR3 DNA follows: TGTGCCAGCAGTGACGGAGTCCGTAACTATGGCTACACCTTC.

CDR3 DNA sequence: TGTGCCAGCAGCGCCCAGACAGGGGCTGATAGGACTGAAGCTTTCTTT. It translates to CASSAQTGADRTEAFF. The gene calls are TRBV9 and TRBJ1-1; the match to TRBD1 covers 8 bases. Trimming at V came to 3 bases and at J to 5 bases, leaving 12 bases not matched to a gene. The CDR3 contains 16 residues. Germline-derived CDR1 and CDR2 are SGDLS and YYNGEE.

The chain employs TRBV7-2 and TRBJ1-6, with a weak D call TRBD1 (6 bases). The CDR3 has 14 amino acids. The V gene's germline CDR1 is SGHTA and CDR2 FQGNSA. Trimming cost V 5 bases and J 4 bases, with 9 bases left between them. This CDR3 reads CASSRDRYNSPLHF. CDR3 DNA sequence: TGTGCCAGCAGCCGCGACAGGTATAATTCACCCCTCCACTTT.

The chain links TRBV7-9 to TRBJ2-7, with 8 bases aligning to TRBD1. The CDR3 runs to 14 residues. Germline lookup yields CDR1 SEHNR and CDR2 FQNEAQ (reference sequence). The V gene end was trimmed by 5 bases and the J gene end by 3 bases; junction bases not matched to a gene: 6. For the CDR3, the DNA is TGTGCCAGCAGCGATCGACAGGGGTTCTACGAGCAGTACTTC. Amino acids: CASSDRQGFYEQYF.

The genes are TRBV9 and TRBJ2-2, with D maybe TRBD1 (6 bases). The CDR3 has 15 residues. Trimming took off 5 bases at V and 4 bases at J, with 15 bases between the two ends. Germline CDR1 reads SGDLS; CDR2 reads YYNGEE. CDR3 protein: CASSWTRGTTGELFF. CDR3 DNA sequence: TGTGCCAGCAGTTGGACCAGGGGCACCACCGGGGAGCTGTTTTTT.

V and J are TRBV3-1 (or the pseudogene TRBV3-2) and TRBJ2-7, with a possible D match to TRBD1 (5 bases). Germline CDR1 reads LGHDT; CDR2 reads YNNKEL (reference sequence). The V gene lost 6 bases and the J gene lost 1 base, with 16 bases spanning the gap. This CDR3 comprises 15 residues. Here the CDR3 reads CASSPWGRASYEQYF. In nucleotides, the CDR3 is TGTGCCAGCAGTCCCTGGGGCAGGGCGTCCTACGAGCAGTACTTC.

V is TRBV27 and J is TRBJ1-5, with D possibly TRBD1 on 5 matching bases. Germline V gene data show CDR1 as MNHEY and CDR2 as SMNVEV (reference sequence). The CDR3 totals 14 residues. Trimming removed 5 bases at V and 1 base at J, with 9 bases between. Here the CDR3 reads CASSVRESNQPQHF. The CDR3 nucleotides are TGTGCCAGCAGTGTCAGGGAAAGCAATCAGCCCCAGCATTTT.

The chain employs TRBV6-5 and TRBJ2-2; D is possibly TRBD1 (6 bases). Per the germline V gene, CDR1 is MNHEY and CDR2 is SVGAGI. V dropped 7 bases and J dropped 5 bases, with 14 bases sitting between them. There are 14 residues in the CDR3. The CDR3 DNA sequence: TGTGCCAGCAACAGGGAAACGGAGACCGGGGAGCTGTTTTTT. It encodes CASNRETETGELFF.